A single sample is the source of the 4 T cell receptor beta chains below, sequenced in a study of cytomegalovirus exposure and HLA in healthy donors. Primers included in the PCR were 60 Vbeta and 13 Jbeta primers. Some clones are missing from TCRdb's copy, which holds only in-frame ones; the method was immunoSEQ multiplex PCR. Of over 140,000 clones detected, approximately 80% appear once; the ten largest clones hold around 2.5%. Sequencing used PBMCs. These TCRs come from a man in his fifties in good health and CMV-seronegative.

This chain links TRBV7-9 with TRBJ1-4, with 7 bases that match TRBD1. With V trimmed by 3 bases and J by 4 bases, 2 bases remained unmatched. There are 14 residues in the CDR3. Germline V gene lookup returns CDR1 SEHNR and CDR2 FQNEAQ (reference sequence). This CDR3 reads CASSLTGNNEKLFF. The CDR3 DNA follows: TGTGCCAGCAGCTTGACAGGGAATAATGAAAAACTGTTTTTT.

This rearrangement joins TRBV18 to TRBJ2-7, with TRBD1 matching 11 bases. The CDR3 runs 14 residues. V gave up 5 bases and J gave up 6 bases; unmatched junction bases: 6. Per germline, CDR1 KGHSH and CDR2 LQKENI. CDR3 loop: CASSMDRGRLEQYF. CDR3 coding DNA: TGTGCCAGCTCAATGGACAGGGGGCGCCTCGAGCAGTACTTC. Full variable domain (remainder filled in from reference TRBV18 and TRBJ2-7): NAGVMQNPRHLVRRRGQEARLRCSPMKGHSHVYWYRQLPEEGLKFMVYLQKENIIDESGMPKERFSAEFPKEGPSILRIQQVVRGDSAAYFCASSMDRGRLEQYFGPGTRLTVT.

The V and J genes are TRBV30 and TRBJ2-1, with TRBD2 matching 7 bases. V was pared by 7 bases and J by 7 bases, with 7 bases of the junction left unmatched. CDR1 and CDR2 (germline): GTSNPN, SVGIG (reference sequence). The CDR3 extends over 12 amino acids. CDR3 in DNA: TGTGCCTTCACAGTGGGGGGGAATGAGCAGTTCTTC. It yields the protein CAFTVGGNEQFF.

The rearrangement links TRBV6-6 to TRBJ2-7; D perhaps matches TRBD2 (5 bases). Germline V lookup: CDR1 MNHNY, CDR2 SVGAGI (reference sequence). The length of the CDR3 is 14 residues. V lost 5 bases, J lost 4 bases, and 15 bases lay in between. The CDR3 DNA reads TGTGCCAGCAGTCCTGGAGGCAAGCCTTACGAGCAGTACTTC. Amino acid sequence: CASSPGGKPYEQYF.